These 13 T cell receptor beta chains share one sample of origin, sequenced in a study of blood T cell repertoires in COVID-19. Repertoires were generated with immunoSEQ multiplex PCR, while TCRdb's copy carries only in-frame clones and drops some. The data contain some 90,000 clones, about four fifths of them singletons. The sequenced material came from peripheral blood. These receptors came from a human donor in a cohort sampled during active COVID-19.

This clone was observed once. The chain couples TRBV5-1 to TRBJ2-6; D call uncertain. This CDR3 spans 15 amino acids. Trimming stripped 2 bases from V and 4 bases from J, with 10 bases between. Germline loops: CDR1 SGHRS, CDR2 YFSETQ. This chain's CDR3 is CASSFELSGANVLTF. The CDR3 region has the DNA TGCGCCAGCAGCTTCGAGCTATCCGGGGCCAACGTCCTGACTTTC.

The chain is built from TRBV2 and TRBJ2-7; 8 bases agree with TRBD2. CDR3 length equals 14 residues. Germline V gene sequence: CDR1 SNHLY, CDR2 FYNNEI. The J segment lost 0 bases and the V segment lost 9 bases, leaving 7 bases of the junction unmatched. The CDR3 loop is CASRGLARSYEQYF. CDR3 DNA sequence: TGTGCCAGTAGAGGACTAGCCCGCTCCTACGAGCAGTACTTC.

The V and J genes are TRBV28 and TRBJ1-5; 9 bases align to TRBD1. V dropped 6 bases and J dropped 7; count of bases not matched to a gene: 10. The CDR3 has 15 amino acids. The germline V gene encodes CDR1 MDHEN and CDR2 SYDVKM. CDR3 DNA sequence: TGTGCCAGCAGCAACAAGGGACAGGGTAGACAGCCCCAGCATTTT. Translation gives CASSNKGQGRQPQHF. The full variable domain, completed using reference TRBV28 and TRBJ1-5, is DVKVTQSSRYLVKRTGEKVFLECVQDMDHENMFWYRQDPGLGLRLIYFSYDVKMKEKGDIPEGYSVSREKKERFSLILESASTNQTSMYLCASSNKGQGRQPQHFGDGTRLSIL.

The CDR3 DNA follows: TGTGCCATCACCCCCCGGCAGGGCGATGAAGCTTTCTTT. It specifies CAITPRQGDEAFF. This chain joins TRBV10-3 and TRBJ1-1, with a possible D match to TRBD1 (5 bases). This CDR3 contains 13 residues. V was cut by 7 bases and J by 7 bases, with 16 bases left in between. Germline V CDR1 and CDR2: ENHRY, SYGVKD.

The chain carries TRBV7-3 and TRBJ1-5; possible D gene TRBD1, 6 bases. This CDR3 comprises 14 residues. Trimming left V 1 base short and J 9 bases short, with 13 bases between. CDR1 and CDR2 from the germline V gene are SGHTA and FQGTGA. The CDR3, as DNA: TGTGCCAGCAGCTTAATGGGGGCAGTTCGGCCCCAGCATTTT. This translates into CASSLMGAVRPQHF.

The chain employs TRBV7-6 and TRBJ2-7, with D possibly TRBD2 on 6 matching bases. The CDR3 contains 14 residues. Germline V gene sequence: CDR1 SGHVS, CDR2 FNYEAQ. Trimming left V 1 base short and J 2 bases short, with 9 bases between. The CDR3 loop reads CASSLGSGPYEQYF. In DNA form, the CDR3 reads TGTGCCAGCAGCTTAGGTAGCGGCCCCTACGAGCAGTACTTC.

This chain connects TRBV10-1 to TRBJ2-5, with 12 bases fitting TRBD2. Germline-derived CDR1 and CDR2 are WNHNN and SYGVQD (reference sequence). V shed 0 bases and J 5 bases; nucleotides not matched to a gene: 4. This CDR3 contains 16 residues. The CDR3 nucleotides read TGCGCCAGCAGTGAGTCGAGACTAGCGGGAGCGGAGACCCAGTACTTC. It is translated as CASSESRLAGAETQYF.

The chain links TRBV28 to TRBJ1-6, with 7 bases lining up with TRBD1. Germline CDR1 is MDHEN and CDR2 is SYDVKM. This CDR3 is 15 amino acids long. With V trimmed by 3 bases and J by 4 bases, 3 bases remained unmatched. Written as DNA, the CDR3 is TGTGCCAGCAGTTTGCCGGGACAGTATAATTCACCCCTCCACTTT. This encodes CASSLPGQYNSPLHF. The full variable domain, with the rest looked up from reference TRBV28 and TRBJ1-6, is DVKVTQSSRYLVKRTGEKVFLECVQDMDHENMFWYRQDPGLGLRLIYFSYDVKMKEKGDIPEGYSVSREKKERFSLILESASTNQTSMYLCASSLPGQYNSPLHFGNGTRLTVT.

The chain carries TRBV6-5 and TRBJ1-1; the match to TRBD1 covers 8 bases. This CDR3 spans 15 amino acids. The V gene's germline CDR1 is MNHEY and CDR2 SVGAGI. J lost 11 bases, V lost 0 bases, and 11 bases had no gene match. The CDR3 bases are TGTGCCAGCAGTTACTCTCGCAGGGGGCACGTTGTGGCTTTCTTT. Encoded protein: CASSYSRRGHVVAFF.

The gene calls are TRBV7-3 and TRBJ2-7; TRBD2 might be the D (6 bases). Per the germline V gene, CDR1 is SGHTA and CDR2 is FQGTGA. The CDR3 consists of 15 residues. Trimming took off 2 bases at V and 2 bases at J, with 13 bases between the two ends. CDR3 amino acids: CASSLGAGLTYEQYF. CDR3 coding DNA: TGTGCCAGCAGCTTAGGGGCGGGACTCACCTACGAGCAGTACTTC.

J is TRBJ2-1 and V is TRBV20-1; a possible D gene is TRBD2 (6 bases). The V gene lost 3 bases and the J gene lost 9 bases, with 18 bases spanning the gap. CDR1 and CDR2 from the germline V gene are DFQATT and SNEGSKA (reference sequence). The CDR3 runs to 14 residues. The CDR3 loop reads CSASQASASSEQFF. As DNA, the CDR3 is TGCAGTGCTAGTCAGGCTAGCGCTTCGTCTGAGCAGTTCTTC.

The V and J genes are TRBV18 and TRBJ1-3, with a weak D call TRBD1 (6 bases). CDR3 length: 15 amino acids. CDR1 and CDR2 from the germline V gene are KGHSH and LQKENI. The ends were cut back, 3 bases at V and 4 bases at J, with 13 bases in the middle. The CDR3 here is CASSPSGAGGNTIYF. The CDR3 nucleotides read TGTGCCAGCTCACCCTCAGGGGCAGGCGGAAACACCATATATTTT.

This sequence joins TRBV18 and TRBJ1-2, with TRBD1 identical over 8 bases. Unmatched junction bases numbered 5, after V lost 1 base and J lost 4 bases. From germline, CDR1 is KGHSH and CDR2 LQKENI. This CDR3 is built from 15 residues. This CDR3 is CASSPRDRTIYGYTF. CDR3 DNA sequence: TGTGCCAGCTCACCACGGGACAGGACAATCTATGGCTACACCTTC.